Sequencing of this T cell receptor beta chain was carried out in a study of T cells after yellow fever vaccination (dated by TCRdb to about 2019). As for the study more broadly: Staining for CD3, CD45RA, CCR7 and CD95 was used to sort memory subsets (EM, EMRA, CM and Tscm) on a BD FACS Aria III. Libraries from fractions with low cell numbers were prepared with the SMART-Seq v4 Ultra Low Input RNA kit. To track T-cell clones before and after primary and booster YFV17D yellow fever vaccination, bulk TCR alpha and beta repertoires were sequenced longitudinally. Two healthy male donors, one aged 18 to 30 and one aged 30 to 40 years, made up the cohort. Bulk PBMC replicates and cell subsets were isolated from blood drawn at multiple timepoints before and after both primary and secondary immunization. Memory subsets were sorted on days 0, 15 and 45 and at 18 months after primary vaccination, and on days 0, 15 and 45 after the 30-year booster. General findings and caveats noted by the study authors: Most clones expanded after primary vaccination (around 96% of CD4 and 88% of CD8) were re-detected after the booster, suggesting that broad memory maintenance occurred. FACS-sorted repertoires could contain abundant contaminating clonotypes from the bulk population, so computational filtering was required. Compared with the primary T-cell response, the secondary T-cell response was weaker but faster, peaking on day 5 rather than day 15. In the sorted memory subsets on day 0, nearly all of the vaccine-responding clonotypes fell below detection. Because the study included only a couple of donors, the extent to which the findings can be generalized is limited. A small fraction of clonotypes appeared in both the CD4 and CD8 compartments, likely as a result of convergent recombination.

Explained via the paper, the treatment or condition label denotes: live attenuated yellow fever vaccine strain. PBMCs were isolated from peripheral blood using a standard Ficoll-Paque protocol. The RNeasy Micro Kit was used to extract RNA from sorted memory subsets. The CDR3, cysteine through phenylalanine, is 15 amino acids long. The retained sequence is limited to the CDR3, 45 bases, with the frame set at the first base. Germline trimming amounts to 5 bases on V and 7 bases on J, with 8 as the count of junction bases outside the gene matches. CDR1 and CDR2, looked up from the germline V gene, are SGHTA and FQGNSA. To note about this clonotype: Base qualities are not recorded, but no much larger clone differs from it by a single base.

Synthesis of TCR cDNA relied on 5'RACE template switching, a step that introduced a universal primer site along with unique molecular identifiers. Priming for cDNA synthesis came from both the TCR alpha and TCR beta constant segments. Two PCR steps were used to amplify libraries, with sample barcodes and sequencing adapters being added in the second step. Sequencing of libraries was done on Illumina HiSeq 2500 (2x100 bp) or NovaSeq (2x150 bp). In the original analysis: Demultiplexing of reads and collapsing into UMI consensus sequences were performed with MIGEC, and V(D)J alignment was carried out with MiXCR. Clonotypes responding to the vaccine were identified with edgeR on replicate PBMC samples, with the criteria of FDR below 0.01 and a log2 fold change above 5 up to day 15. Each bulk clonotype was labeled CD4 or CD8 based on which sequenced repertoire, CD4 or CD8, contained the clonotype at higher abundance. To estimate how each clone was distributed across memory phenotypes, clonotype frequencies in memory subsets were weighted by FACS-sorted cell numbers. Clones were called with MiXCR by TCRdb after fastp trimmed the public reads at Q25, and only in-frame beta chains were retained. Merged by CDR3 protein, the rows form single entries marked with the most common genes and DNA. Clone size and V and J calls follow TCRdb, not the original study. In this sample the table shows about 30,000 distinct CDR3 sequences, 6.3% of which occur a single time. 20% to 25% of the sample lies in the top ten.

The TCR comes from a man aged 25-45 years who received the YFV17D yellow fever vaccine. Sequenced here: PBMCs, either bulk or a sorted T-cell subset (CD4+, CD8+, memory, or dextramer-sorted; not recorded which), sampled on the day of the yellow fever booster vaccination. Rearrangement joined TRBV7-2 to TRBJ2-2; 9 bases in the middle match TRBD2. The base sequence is TGTGCCAGCAGCCCCCCCGGACTAGCGAACGGGGAGCTGTTTTTT. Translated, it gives CASSPPGLANGELFF.